This record concerns one T cell receptor beta chain sequence. This sample was taken from a study of technical replicates of blood from a handful of donors. The CDR3 covers 12 residues. Per germline, CDR1 GTSNPN and CDR2 SVGIG (reference sequence). After removal of 0 bases from V and 14 bases from J, the junction contained 7 bases not matched to a gene. Profiling relied on immunoSEQ multiplex PCR, and the TCRdb table lists in-frame clones only, not all of them. The repertoire consists of over 70,000 clones, with about 96% occurring once and the leading ten covering about 0.2%. Specimen: T cells isolated from PBMCs. The clonotype originates from a human donor in good health. The chain links TRBV30 to TRBJ2-1, with TRBD1 matching over 7 bases. The CDR3 reads CAWSVPTGKKFF. Here the CDR3 DNA reads TGTGCCTGGAGTGTACCGACAGGGAAAAAGTTCTTC.